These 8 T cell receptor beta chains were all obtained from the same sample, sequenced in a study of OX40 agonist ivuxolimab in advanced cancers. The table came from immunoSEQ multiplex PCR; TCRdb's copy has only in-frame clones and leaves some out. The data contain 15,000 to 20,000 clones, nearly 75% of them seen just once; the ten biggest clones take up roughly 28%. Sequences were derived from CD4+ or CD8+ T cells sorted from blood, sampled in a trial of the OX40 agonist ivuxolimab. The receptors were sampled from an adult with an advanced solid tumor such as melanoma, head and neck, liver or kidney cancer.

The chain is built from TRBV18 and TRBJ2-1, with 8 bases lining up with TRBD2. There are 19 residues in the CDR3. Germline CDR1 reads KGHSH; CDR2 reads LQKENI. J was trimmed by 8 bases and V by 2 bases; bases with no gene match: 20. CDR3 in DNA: TGTGCCAGCTCACCAAAGCCCCTGAGAGAGAGCGGGAGTTGGTATGAGCAGTTCTTC. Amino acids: CASSPKPLRESGSWYEQFF.

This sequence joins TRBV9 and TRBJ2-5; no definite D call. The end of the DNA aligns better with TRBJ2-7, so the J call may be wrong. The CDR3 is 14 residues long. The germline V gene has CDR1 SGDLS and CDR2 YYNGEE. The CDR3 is CASSPRLDPYEQYF. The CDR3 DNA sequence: TGTGCCAGCAGCCCCAGGTTGGACCCCTACGAGCAGTACTTC.

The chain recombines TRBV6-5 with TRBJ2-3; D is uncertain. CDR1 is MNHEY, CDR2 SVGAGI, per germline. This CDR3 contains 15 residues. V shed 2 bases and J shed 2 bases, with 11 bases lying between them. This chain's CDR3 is CASSYLVGPTDTQYF. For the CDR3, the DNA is TGTGCCAGCAGTTACCTCGTGGGTCCCACAGATACGCAGTATTTT.

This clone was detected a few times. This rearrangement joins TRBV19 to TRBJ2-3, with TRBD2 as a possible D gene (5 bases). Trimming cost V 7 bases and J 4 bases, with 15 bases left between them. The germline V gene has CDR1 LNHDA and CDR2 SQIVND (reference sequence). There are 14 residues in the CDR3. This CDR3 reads CASTPTSYPDTQYF. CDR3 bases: TGTGCCAGTACCCCAACTAGTTACCCAGATACGCAGTATTTT. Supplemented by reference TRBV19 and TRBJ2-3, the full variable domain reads DGGITQSPKYLFRKEGQNVTLSCEQNLNHDAMYWYRQDPGQGLRLIYYSQIVNDFQKGDIAEGYSVSREKKESFPLTVTSAQKNPTAFYLCASTPTSYPDTQYFGPGTRLTVL.

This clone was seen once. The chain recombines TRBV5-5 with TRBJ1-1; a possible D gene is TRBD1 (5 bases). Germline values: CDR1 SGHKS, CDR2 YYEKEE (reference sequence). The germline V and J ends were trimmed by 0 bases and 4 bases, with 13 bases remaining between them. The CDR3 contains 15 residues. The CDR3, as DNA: TGTGCCAGCAGCTTGGCGGGGAGGGGAAGCACTGAAGCTTTCTTT. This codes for CASSLAGRGSTEAFF.

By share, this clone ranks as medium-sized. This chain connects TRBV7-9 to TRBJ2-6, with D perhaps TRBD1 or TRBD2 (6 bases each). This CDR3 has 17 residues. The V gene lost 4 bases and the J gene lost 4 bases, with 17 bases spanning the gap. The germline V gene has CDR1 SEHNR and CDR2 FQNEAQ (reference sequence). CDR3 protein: CASSSGHPGAGANVLTF. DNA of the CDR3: TGTGCCAGCAGCTCGGGACACCCGGGGGCCGGGGCCAACGTCCTGACTTTC.

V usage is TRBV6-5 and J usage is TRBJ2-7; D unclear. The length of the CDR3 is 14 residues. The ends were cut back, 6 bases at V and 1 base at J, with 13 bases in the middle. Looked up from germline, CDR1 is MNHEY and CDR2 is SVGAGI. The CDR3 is CASSSAVASYEQYF. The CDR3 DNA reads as TGTGCCAGCAGCTCGGCGGTAGCATCCTACGAGCAGTACTTC.

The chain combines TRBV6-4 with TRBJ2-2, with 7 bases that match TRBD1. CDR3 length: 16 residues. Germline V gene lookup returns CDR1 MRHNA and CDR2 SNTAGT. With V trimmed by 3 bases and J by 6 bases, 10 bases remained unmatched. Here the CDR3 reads CASSETARQGPGELFF. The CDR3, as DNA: TGTGCCAGCAGTGAAACCGCTAGACAGGGACCCGGGGAGCTGTTTTTT.